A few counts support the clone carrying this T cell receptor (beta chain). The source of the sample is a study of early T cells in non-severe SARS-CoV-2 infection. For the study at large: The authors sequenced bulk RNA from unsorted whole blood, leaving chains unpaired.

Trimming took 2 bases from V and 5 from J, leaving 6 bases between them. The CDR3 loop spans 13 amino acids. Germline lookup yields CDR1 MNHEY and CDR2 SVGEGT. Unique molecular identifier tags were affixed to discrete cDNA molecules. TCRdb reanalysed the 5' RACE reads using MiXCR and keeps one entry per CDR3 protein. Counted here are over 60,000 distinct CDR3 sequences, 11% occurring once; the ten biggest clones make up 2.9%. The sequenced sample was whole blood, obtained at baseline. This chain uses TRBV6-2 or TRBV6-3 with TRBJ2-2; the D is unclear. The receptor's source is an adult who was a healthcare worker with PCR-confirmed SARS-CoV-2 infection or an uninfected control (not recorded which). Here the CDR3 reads CASSYGRTGELFF. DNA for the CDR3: TGTGCCAGCAGTTACGGAAGAACCGGGGAGCTGTTTTTT.